A single sample gave rise to the 25 T cell receptor beta chains below, sequenced in a study of PD-L1 blockade in urothelial cancer. Time point defined: pretreatment peripheral blood. Repertoires were generated with immunoSEQ multiplex PCR, while TCRdb's copy carries only in-frame clones and drops some. Of fewer than 100,000 clones in the sample, around 85% were seen once. The source material was PBMCs, sampled around atezolizumab (anti-PD-L1) treatment. The receptors derive from a man aged 40-50 years with urothelial cancer.

This rearrangement joins TRBV10-2 to TRBJ2-7; 11 bases are a match to TRBD2. V shed 3 bases and J 9 bases; nucleotides not matched to a gene: 13. In germline, CDR1 is WSHSY, CDR2 SAAADI. The CDR3 totals 16 residues. The CDR3 is CASSDKGLAVLQWQYF. CDR3 bases: TGCGCCAGCAGTGATAAGGGACTAGCGGTACTTCAGTGGCAGTACTTC.

V usage is TRBV6-5 and J usage is TRBJ2-1; 12 bases agree with TRBD2. Germline V gives CDR1 MNHEY, CDR2 SVGAGI. The J segment lost 7 bases and the V segment lost 5 bases, leaving 6 bases of the junction unmatched. The CDR3 runs to 15 residues. CDR3 in DNA: TGTGCCAGCAGTGCACGGGGACTAGCGGGTAATGAGCAGTTCTTC. Its translation is CASSARGLAGNEQFF.

This clone was found a few times. The V gene is TRBV6-1, the J gene TRBJ2-4, with 12 bases identical to TRBD1. V shed 0 bases, J shed 6 bases, and the junction held 6 bases outside the gene matches. The germline CDR1 and CDR2 sequences are MNHNS and SASEGT. CDR3 length: 17 amino acids. Here the CDR3 DNA reads TGTGCCAGCAGTGAAGCCCCCGGGACAGGGGGCTTAAACATTCAGTACTTC. Amino acids: CASSEAPGTGGLNIQYF.

The chain couples TRBV4-1 to TRBJ2-3, with D possibly matching TRBD2 (6 bases). Trimming shortened V by 4 bases and J by 1 base, and 15 bases separated the two germline ends. The CDR3 is made up of 16 amino acids. Germline CDR1 reads MGHRA; CDR2 reads YSYEKL. Here the CDR3 reads CASSLDGGRGTDTQYF. The CDR3 region has the DNA TGCGCCAGCAGCCTTGACGGAGGGCGGGGCACAGATACGCAGTATTTT.

The rearrangement links TRBV28 to TRBJ1-2, with a weak D call TRBD1 (5 bases). The CDR3 loop spans 12 amino acids. Germline V CDR1 and CDR2: MDHEN, SYDVKM. Trimming shortened V by 2 bases and J by 6 bases, and 7 bases separated the two germline ends. CDR3 DNA: TGTGCCAGCAGTTTAGCGGGGGATGGCTACACCTTC. The encoded protein is CASSLAGDGYTF.

CDR3 in DNA: TGTGCCAGCAGCTTGGCCCCCACAAGGCCAGGGGGCGATCTCCAAGAGACCCAGTACTTC. This translates into CASSLAPTRPGGDLQETQYF. The chain employs TRBV5-4 and TRBJ2-5; 8 bases match TRBD1. CDR1 and CDR2 (germline): SGHNT, YYREEE (reference sequence). The CDR3 extends over 20 amino acids. V was clipped by 0 bases and J by 1 base; unmatched bases: 17.

The gene calls are TRBV6-1 and TRBJ2-1, with 8 bases that match TRBD2. Germline V lookup: CDR1 MNHNS, CDR2 SASEGT. This CDR3 has 13 residues. V dropped 7 bases and J dropped 6; count of bases not matched to a gene: 5. CDR3 sequence: CASTGGPGNEQFF. The CDR3 DNA reads as TGTGCCAGCACGGGAGGGCCGGGCAATGAGCAGTTCTTC.

V gene TRBV19 combines with J gene TRBJ1-3; D may be TRBD1 (6 bases). CDR1 is LNHDA and CDR2 is SQIVND in the germline V gene (reference sequence). The CDR3 is 14 amino acids. Trimming took 3 bases from V and 4 from J, leaving 10 bases between them. The CDR3 sequence: CASSIRGFGNTIYF. DNA for the CDR3: TGTGCCAGTAGTATCAGGGGATTCGGAAACACCATATATTTT.

The chain recombines TRBV5-1 with TRBJ1-1, with TRBD1 matching 9 bases. V was pared by 4 bases and J by 6 bases, with 7 bases of the junction left unmatched. The CDR3 has 14 amino acids. The V gene's germline CDR1 is SGHRS and CDR2 YFSETQ. CDR3 amino acids: CASSIGQGWPEAFF. The CDR3 DNA reads TGCGCCAGCAGCATCGGACAGGGGTGGCCTGAAGCTTTCTTT.

The gene calls are TRBV5-8 and TRBJ2-5; perhaps TRBD1 as D (6 bases). Trimming cost V 1 base and J 4 bases, with 8 bases left between them. This CDR3 comprises 13 residues. Germline CDR1 reads SGHTS; CDR2 reads YDEGEE. The CDR3 coding sequence is TGTGCCAGCAGCTTGCAGGGGTCAGAGACCCAGTACTTC. It specifies CASSLQGSETQYF.

Only one count was recorded for this clone. The CDR3 is CASSLDGRSRFF. The CDR3 DNA reads as TGTGCCAGCAGCTTGGACGGGAGGTCCAGATTCTTC. The V and J genes are TRBV7-2 and TRBJ2-1; 7 bases line up with TRBD2. Losses at the gene ends were 3 bases for V and 16 bases for J; bases not matched to a gene: 9. CDR1 and CDR2 from the germline V gene are SGHTA and FQGNSA. This CDR3 has 12 residues.

The chain employs TRBV28 and TRBJ1-2; the D is unclear. Trimming stripped 7 bases from V and 4 bases from J, with 7 bases between. Germline V gives CDR1 MDHEN, CDR2 SYDVKM. The CDR3 spans 11 residues. CDR3 amino acids: CASTGRYGYTF. As DNA, the CDR3 is TGTGCCAGCACAGGCCGCTATGGCTACACCTTC.

This sequence joins TRBV28 and TRBJ1-1; 7 positions match TRBD1. The trim removed 4 bases at V and 0 bases at J, leaving 8 bases unmatched. Germline V lookup: CDR1 MDHEN, CDR2 SYDVKM. CDR3 size: 16 residues. As DNA, the CDR3 is TGTGCCAGCAGTTCCATTCCGGGACAGATGAACACTGAAGCTTTCTTT. It is translated as CASSSIPGQMNTEAFF.

This clone was seen just once. The chain combines TRBV7-9 with TRBJ2-7; D perhaps matches TRBD1 (6 bases). V was pared by 5 bases and J by 6 bases, with 11 bases between. CDR3 length: 12 amino acids. Germline V gives CDR1 SEHNR, CDR2 FQNEAQ (reference sequence). The CDR3 region is CASSQQGGEQYF. CDR3 in DNA: TGTGCCAGCAGCCAACAGGGTGGCGAGCAGTACTTC.

This chain joins TRBV28 and TRBJ1-1; tentative D call: TRBD1 (6 bases). The CDR3 loop spans 16 amino acids. Germline assignment: CDR1 MDHEN and CDR2 SYDVKM. V was shortened by 6 bases and J by 8 bases, with 25 bases between the two germline ends. CDR3 nucleotides: TGTGCCAGCAGGCAGTCAGATACTCCAGGGGCTGGGGAAGCTTTCTTT. Translation: CASRQSDTPGAGEAFF.

V is TRBV14 and J is TRBJ2-7, with D tentatively TRBD1 (6 bases). Per germline, CDR1 SGHDN and CDR2 FVKESK. Trimming stripped 2 bases from V and 0 bases from J, with 11 bases between. The CDR3 totals 15 residues. The CDR3 sequence is CASSQPGAYSYEQYF. CDR3 in DNA: TGTGCCAGCAGCCAACCAGGGGCCTACTCCTACGAGCAGTACTTC.

The rearrangement joins TRBV7-6 to TRBJ2-5; 12 bases fit TRBD1. The CDR3 spans 17 residues. Germline V gene data show CDR1 as SGHVS and CDR2 as FNYEAQ. Trimming removed 1 base from V and 5 bases from J; junction bases left unmatched: 8. The DNA for the CDR3 is TGTGCCAGCAGCTTAGGATTCGGGACAGGGGGCTTGGAGACCCAGTACTTC. It specifies CASSLGFGTGGLETQYF. The full variable domain, rest sourced from reference TRBV7-6 and TRBJ2-5, is GAGVSQSPRYKVTKRGQDVALRCDPISGHVSLYWYRQALGQGPEFLTYFNYEAQQDKSGLPNDRFSAERPEGSISTLTIQRTEQRDSAMYRCASSLGFGTGGLETQYFGPGTRLLVL.

This clone was observed a single time. The CDR3 DNA follows: TGTGCCAGCAGTGACCGTAGCAGACAAGAGACCCAGTACTTC. Its protein product is CASSDRSRQETQYF. The genes are TRBV6-4 and TRBJ2-5; no firm D call. With 2 bases removed from V and 2 bases from J, the gap between germline ends came to 9 bases. CDR1 MRHNA and CDR2 SNTAGT come from the germline V gene. The CDR3 is made up of 14 amino acids.

The CDR3 loop reads CASSLGTVGETQYF. DNA for the CDR3: TGTGCCAGCAGCTTGGGGACAGTTGGAGAGACCCAGTACTTC. The chain couples TRBV5-8 to TRBJ2-5; possibly TRBD1 for D (6 bases). V lost 0 bases and J 4 bases, leaving 10 bases between the germline ends. The germline CDR1 and CDR2 sequences are SGHTS and YDEGEE. The CDR3 is 14 residues long.

The V gene is TRBV5-1, the J gene TRBJ2-7, with 8 bases identical to TRBD2. The V segment lost 4 bases and the J segment 6 bases; nucleotides outside the gene matches: 6. Per germline, CDR1 SGHRS and CDR2 YFSETQ. This CDR3 is built from 13 residues. CDR3 nucleotides: TGCGCCAGCAGCACCAGGACTAGCTCCGAGCAGTACTTC. This encodes CASSTRTSSEQYF. Full variable domain (rest looked up from reference TRBV5-1 and TRBJ2-7): KAGVTQTPRYLIKTRGQQVTLSCSPISGHRSVSWYQQTPGQGLQFLFEYFSETQRNKGNFPGRFSGRQFSNSRSEMNVSTLELGDSALYLCASSTRTSSEQYFGPGTRLTVT.

V and J are TRBV10-3 and TRBJ2-7, with 7 bases fitting TRBD2. The CDR3 extends over 15 amino acids. V shed 0 bases, J shed 6 bases, and the junction held 8 bases outside the gene matches. Germline-derived CDR1 and CDR2 are ENHRY and SYGVKD. CDR3 DNA sequence: TGTGCCATCAGTGAGTCGTCGCGGGAGCGGGGCGAGCAGTACTTC. Protein sequence: CAISESSRERGEQYF.

This clone was found once. V gene TRBV6-1 combines with J gene TRBJ2-7; D is perhaps TRBD1 (5 bases). Per the germline V gene, CDR1 is MNHNS and CDR2 is SASEGT. The CDR3 is 15 amino acids. The V gene lost 1 base and the J gene lost 5 bases, with 15 bases spanning the gap. CDR3 protein: CASSEGWGARDEQYF. CDR3 coding DNA: TGTGCCAGCAGTGAAGGTTGGGGCGCCCGGGACGAGCAGTACTTC.

The genes are TRBV11-3 and TRBJ2-6; a possible D gene is TRBD2 (6 bases). CDR3 length: 15 residues. Trimming cost V 5 bases and J 0 bases, with 8 bases left between them. Germline V lookup: CDR1 SGHNT, CDR2 YENEEA. DNA of the CDR3: TGTGCCAGCAGCATCGGGGGCTCTGGGGCCAACGTCCTGACTTTC. This sequence encodes CASSIGGSGANVLTF.

The chain is built from TRBV5-4 and TRBJ1-2; the match to TRBD1 covers 7 bases. The trim removed 10 bases at V and 5 bases at J, leaving 11 bases unmatched. Germline CDR1 and CDR2: SGHNT and YYREEE (reference sequence). This CDR3 contains 13 residues. The CDR3 here is CAATGTFRYGYTF. As DNA, the CDR3 is TGTGCCGCGACAGGGACCTTTCGATATGGCTACACCTTC.

This chain connects TRBV19 to TRBJ1-1; weak D call: TRBD1 (5 bases). The length of the CDR3 is 13 residues. CDR1 LNHDA and CDR2 SQIVND come from the germline V gene (reference sequence). V lost 7 bases, J lost 7 bases, and 16 bases lay in between. The CDR3 DNA follows: TGTGCCAGTACGTCAAGGGGTCGAATTGAAGCTTTCTTT. Translation: CASTSRGRIEAFF.